This TCR beta chain originates from a study of immune evolution from preneoplasia to lung adenocarcinoma. Regarding the study as a whole: Top clone frequencies peaked in normal lung, apparently declining through invasive adenocarcinoma.

Measured with immunoSEQ multiplex PCR; TCRdb has only the in-frame clones, and not every one. The data hold about 7,800 clones, with 70% to 85% observed a single time. Per the germline V gene, CDR1 is GTSNPN and CDR2 is SVGIG (reference sequence). The CDR3 runs to 13 residues. V was clipped by 4 bases and J by 2 bases, with 9 bases between them. About this clone itself: What it binds is not known.

This TCR came from a donor older than 65 with lung adenocarcinoma. The chain uses TRBV30 and TRBJ1-5; D is ambiguous. What was sequenced was FFPE minimally invasive lung adenocarcinoma tissue. CDR3: CAWKREGNQPQHF. Here the CDR3 DNA reads TGTGCCTGGAAGAGGGAGGGCAATCAGCCCCAGCATTTT.